Given below is one TCR beta chain in context. Its antigen remains unknown. Time point defined: after dendritic cell vaccination, including at tumor progression/relapse. All glioblastoma patients lacked an isocitrate dehydrogenase mutation. These data come from a study of glioma-infiltrating T cells after dendritic cell vaccination. Study information: Samples are from glioblastoma patients in Phase I and II dendritic cell vaccine trials.

Study results and caveats: Higher pretreatment TIL content predicted longer progression-free time and survival.

Germline CDR1 is MDHEN and CDR2 is SYDVKM. This CDR3 is built from 14 residues. Deletions cut 5 bases from V and 3 bases from J, with 13 bases between. Amplification used 60 V beta primers and 13 J beta primers. The protocol was immunoSEQ multiplex PCR, while the TCRdb copy is restricted to in-frame clones and leaves out a portion. The sample records 85,000 to 100,000 clones, less than 90% being singletons. V is TRBV28 and J is TRBJ1-2; tentative D call: TRBD1 (5 bases). The material sequenced was blood, taken after dendritic cell vaccination. The sequence was collected from a human donor with glioblastoma. The CDR3 DNA reads as TGTGCCAGCAGTCCAGGGATTCTGGACTATGGCTACACCTTC. Translating gives CASSPGILDYGYTF.